These 14 T cell receptor beta chains were sequenced from one sample in a study of blood T cells in healthy people across ages. It was with a sample-barcoded 5' primer and a J-beta primer mix that a second PCR of roughly 7 to 12 cycles was run. TCRdb redid the calling of the 5' RACE reads with MiXCR, one entry per CDR3 protein. The table has 500,000 to 550,000 distinct CDR3 sequences, 24% seen once. This sample was shared with a second study, whose subject was T cells of mothers and their children.

Sequencing input: blood. These receptors all stem from a boy younger than 18 in good health.

The rearrangement uses TRBV7-9 and TRBJ2-5, with D perhaps TRBD1 (6 bases). The J call is in doubt because the DNA end fits TRBJ2-1 better. Germline loops: CDR1 SEHNR, CDR2 FQNEAQ (reference sequence). CDR3 length equals 13 residues. The CDR3 DNA reads TGTGCCAGCAGCTTATATTCAGGGGATGAGCAGTTCTTC. This gives the protein CASSLYSGDEQFF.

In its sample, this clonotype was seen a few times. V usage is TRBV4-3 and J usage is TRBJ1-1, with D tentatively TRBD1 (6 bases). The CDR3 extends over 15 amino acids. The germline V gene has CDR1 LGHNA and CDR2 YSLEER. V was shortened by 1 base and J by 6 bases, with 15 bases between the two germline ends. CDR3 residues: CASSQVLGAGAEAFF. Written as DNA, the CDR3 is TGCGCCAGCAGCCAAGTTTTGGGGGCGGGCGCTGAAGCTTTCTTT.

The genes are TRBV7-3 and TRBJ2-1, with 7 positions matching TRBD2. With 5 bases clipped from V and 0 bases from J, the junction kept 10 bases outside the gene matches. CDR3 size: 17 residues. The germline gives CDR1 SGHTA, CDR2 FQGTGA. Here the CDR3 reads CASSAGLGMTSYNEQFF. The DNA of the CDR3 is TGTGCCAGCAGCGCAGGACTAGGAATGACCTCCTACAATGAGCAGTTCTTC.

The rearrangement uses TRBV27 and TRBJ2-1, with TRBD2 identical over 8 bases. J was trimmed by 8 bases and V by 5 bases; bases with no gene match: 17. This CDR3 has 17 amino acids. Per the germline V gene, CDR1 is MNHEY and CDR2 is SMNVEV (reference sequence). The CDR3 bases are TGTGCCAGCAGTCCATCGACCGGGACTAGAGTGGTTGATGAGCAGTTCTTC. It translates to CASSPSTGTRVVDEQFF.

The chain has TRBV7-9 and TRBJ2-7; 8 bases are shared with TRBD2. CDR3 length: 15 residues. Germline trimming cut 5 bases from V and 2 bases from J; bases unmatched to any gene: 8. In germline, CDR1 is SEHNR, CDR2 FQNEAQ (reference sequence). The CDR3 loop reads CASSPRGGLAYEQYF. DNA for the CDR3: TGTGCCAGCAGCCCACGCGGGGGGTTGGCCTACGAGCAGTACTTC.

This clonotype occurred once. This chain uses TRBV4-3 with TRBJ2-3; a possible D gene is TRBD2 (6 bases). CDR1 LGHNA and CDR2 YSLEER come from the germline V gene. V was shortened by 1 base and J by 5 bases, with 13 bases between the two germline ends. The CDR3 is made up of 15 amino acids. The CDR3 here is CASSQVSGGKDTQYF. The CDR3 DNA is TGCGCCAGCAGCCAAGTGAGTGGGGGGAAAGATACGCAGTATTTT.

This clonotype came up a few times. A read error may be the cause here, since a much bigger clone is one base away. The chain uses TRBV5-1 and TRBJ2-5; D is unresolved. This CDR3 region has 14 residues. The V end lost 0 bases, the J end lost 2 bases, and 8 bases lay between the germline ends. Germline lookup yields CDR1 SGHRS and CDR2 YFSETQ. DNA of the CDR3: TGCGCCAGCAGCTTGGGCCGGCTACAAGAGACCCAGTACTTC. Amino acid sequence: CASSLGRLQETQYF.

The rearrangement uses TRBV12-3 or TRBV12-4 and TRBJ2-5; 10 bases match TRBD2. The V segment lost 6 bases and the J segment 5 bases; nucleotides outside the gene matches: 6. The CDR3 consists of 14 residues. CDR3 protein: CASRVSGGLETQYF. In DNA, the CDR3 is TGTGCCAGCAGGGTTAGCGGGGGGCTGGAGACCCAGTACTTC.

The chain uses TRBV5-1 and TRBJ1-1; D gene unclear. This CDR3 spans 14 amino acids. Germline V lookup: CDR1 SGHRS, CDR2 YFSETQ. V was clipped by 0 bases and J by 1 base, with 7 bases between them. The CDR3 spells CASSLDGSNTEAFF. In DNA, the CDR3 is TGCGCCAGCAGCTTGGACGGCTCGAACACTGAAGCTTTCTTT.

The chain is built from TRBV6-6 and TRBJ2-7, with D unclear. This CDR3 contains 11 residues. V was clipped by 2 bases and J by 6 bases, with 5 bases between them. CDR1 is MNHNY and CDR2 is SVGAGI in the germline V gene (reference sequence). DNA of the CDR3: TGTGCCAGCAGTTACAGGACCGAGCAGTACTTC. Its translation is CASSYRTEQYF.

This clonotype was counted at least ten times. This chain links TRBV29-1 with TRBJ1-4; no reliable D call. Trimming left V 5 bases short and J 5 bases short, with 15 bases between. This CDR3 contains 14 residues. Germline V CDR1 and CDR2: SQVTM, ANQGSEA. CDR3 protein: CSVTRTGPNEKLFF. The CDR3 coding sequence is TGCAGCGTTACGAGGACTGGTCCGAATGAAAAACTGTTTTTT.

This sequence joins TRBV6-5 and TRBJ2-5; D not certain. V was shortened by 0 bases and J by 4 bases, with 3 bases between the two germline ends. The CDR3 is made up of 12 amino acids. Germline V gene lookup returns CDR1 MNHEY and CDR2 SVGAGI. The CDR3 sequence: CASSYSPETQYF. CDR3 bases: TGTGCCAGCAGTTACTCCCCAGAGACCCAGTACTTC.

V is TRBV28 and J is TRBJ1-2; the D is unclear. Trimming removed 3 bases from V and 8 bases from J, with 7 bases in between. From germline, CDR1 is MDHEN and CDR2 SYDVKM. This CDR3 region has 11 residues. CDR3 nucleotide sequence: TGTGCCAGCAGTTTGGCGCGGGGCTACACCTTC. Its protein product is CASSLARGYTF.

The chain combines TRBV9 with TRBJ2-5; D might be TRBD2 (7 bases). CDR1 is SGDLS, CDR2 YYNGEE, per germline. The CDR3 totals 17 residues. Trimming left V 4 bases short and J 1 base short, with 20 bases between. DNA of the CDR3: TGTGCCAGCAGCCGGGGGCGAGCGGGGCTATCCCAAGAGACCCAGTACTTC. This translates into CASSRGRAGLSQETQYF.